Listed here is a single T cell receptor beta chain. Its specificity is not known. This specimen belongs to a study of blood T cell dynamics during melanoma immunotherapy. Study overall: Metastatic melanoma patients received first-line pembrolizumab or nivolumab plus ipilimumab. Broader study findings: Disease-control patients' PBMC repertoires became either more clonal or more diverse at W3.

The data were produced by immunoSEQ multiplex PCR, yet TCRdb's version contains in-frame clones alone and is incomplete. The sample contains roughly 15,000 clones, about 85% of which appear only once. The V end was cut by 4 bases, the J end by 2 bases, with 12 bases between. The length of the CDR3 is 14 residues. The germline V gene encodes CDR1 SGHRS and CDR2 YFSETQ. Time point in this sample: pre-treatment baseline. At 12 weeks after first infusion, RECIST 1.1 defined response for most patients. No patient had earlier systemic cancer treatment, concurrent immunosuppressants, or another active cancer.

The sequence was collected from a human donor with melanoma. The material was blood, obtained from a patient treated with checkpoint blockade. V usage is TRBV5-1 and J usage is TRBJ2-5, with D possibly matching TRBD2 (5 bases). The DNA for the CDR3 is TGCGCCAGCAGCCCGGAGGCTGGGCAAGAGACCCAGTACTTC. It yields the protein CASSPEAGQETQYF.